The clone carrying this TCR beta chain occurred many times. What it recognizes is unknown. The germline V gene encodes CDR1 DFQATT and CDR2 SNEGSKA (reference sequence). The length of the CDR3 is 13 residues. Trimming cost V 4 bases and J 5 bases; bases outside gene matches: 4. The data were obtained in a study of neurological immune-mediated disorders. Study outcomes and limitations: No CDR3 amino acid sequences recurred among expanded clones across subjects, suggesting private repertoires in all groups.

Via MiXCR, TCRdb re-called the 5' RACE reads, giving one row per CDR3 protein. The data contain about 65,000 distinct CDR3 sequences, around 4% of them singletons. The sample was PBMCs. The clonotype comes from a man aged 45-65 years with multiple sclerosis. This chain joins TRBV20-1 and TRBJ2-1; 8 bases match TRBD2. The CDR3 region has the DNA TGCAGTGCTACGGGACTAGGAAACAATGAGCAGTTCTTC. It specifies CSATGLGNNEQFF.